The sequence of this T cell receptor beta chain was determined in a study of T cell repertoires in ileal Crohn's disease. Across the whole study: About 37% were active smokers at surgery; median disease duration was roughly 7.9 years. Study conclusions and caveats: Every patient over 26.8% clonality showed endoscopic recurrence. Compared with non-smokers, active smokers at surgery showed more clonal expansions.

Time point in this sample: neoterminal ileum biopsy at postoperative endoscopy, about 6 months after surgery. Around 500 nanograms of biopsy DNA per sample underwent TCRB immunosequencing. Some clones are missing from TCRdb's copy, which holds only in-frame ones; the method was immunoSEQ multiplex PCR. The sample lists more than 13,000 clones, around 78% occurring once. A remark on this clone: Its antigen is as yet unknown.

The CDR3 consists of 14 residues. The germline gives CDR1 SGDLS, CDR2 YYNGEE. The V end lost 1 base, the J end lost 6 bases, and 13 bases lay between the germline ends. V gene TRBV9 combines with J gene TRBJ1-1, with a tentative D call TRBD1 (6 bases). This clonotype was sampled from an adult with Crohn's disease. The sequencing input was ileal tissue. CDR3 bases: TGTGCCAGCAGCGTAAGGTGGGAGGGGGCTGAAGCTTTCTTT. This codes for CASSVRWEGAEAFF.